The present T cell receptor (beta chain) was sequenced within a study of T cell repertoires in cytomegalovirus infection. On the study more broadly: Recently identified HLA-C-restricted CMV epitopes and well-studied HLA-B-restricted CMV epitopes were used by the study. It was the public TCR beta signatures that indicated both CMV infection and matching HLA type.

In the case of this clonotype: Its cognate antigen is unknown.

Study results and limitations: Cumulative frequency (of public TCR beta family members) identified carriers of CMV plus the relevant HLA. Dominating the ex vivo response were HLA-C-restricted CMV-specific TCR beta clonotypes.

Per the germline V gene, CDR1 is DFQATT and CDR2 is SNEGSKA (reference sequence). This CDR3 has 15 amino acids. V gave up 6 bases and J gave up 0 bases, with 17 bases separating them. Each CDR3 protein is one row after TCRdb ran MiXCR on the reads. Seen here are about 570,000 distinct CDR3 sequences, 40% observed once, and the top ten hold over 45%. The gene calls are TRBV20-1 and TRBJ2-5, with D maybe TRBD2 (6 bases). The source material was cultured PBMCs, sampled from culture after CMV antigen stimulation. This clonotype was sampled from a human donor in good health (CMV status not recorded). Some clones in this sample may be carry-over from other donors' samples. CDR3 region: CSAPRGGGDQETQYF. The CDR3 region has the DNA TGCAGTGCCCCGAGGGGCGGAGGGGACCAAGAGACCCAGTACTTC.